The 10 T cell receptor beta chains below were found in one sample sequenced in a study of blood T cell repertoires in COVID-19. Here immunoSEQ multiplex PCR was the method, and the copy in TCRdb shows in-frame clones only, minus some. The table shows 150,000 or so clones, with roughly 89% occurring only once. Sequenced material: peripheral blood. The source of these receptors is a woman between 65 and 79 years old with COVID-19, enrolled during active disease.

The table lists this clone with a few counts. This sequence joins TRBV7-2 and TRBJ2-3; 11 nucleotides line up with TRBD2. The germline gives CDR1 SGHTA, CDR2 FQGNSA. CDR3 length: 16 amino acids. V shed 3 bases and J 4 bases; nucleotides not matched to a gene: 6. CDR3: CASSFGSGGAADTQYF. The CDR3 DNA reads as TGTGCCAGCAGCTTCGGTAGCGGGGGGGCCGCAGATACGCAGTATTTT.

The V and J genes are TRBV5-1 and TRBJ1-2; TRBD1 matches at 8 bases. The length of the CDR3 is 15 residues. V dropped 4 bases and J dropped 6; count of bases not matched to a gene: 11. Germline loops: CDR1 SGHRS, CDR2 YFSETQ. CDR3 region: CASSRDRSPRDGYTF. The CDR3 DNA sequence: TGCGCCAGCAGCCGGGACAGGAGTCCTCGAGATGGCTACACCTTC.

The chain recombines TRBV3-1 (or the pseudogene TRBV3-2) with TRBJ1-2; D is perhaps TRBD1 (5 bases). CDR3 length: 16 amino acids. Trimming left V 4 bases short and J 3 bases short, with 18 bases between. The germline gives CDR1 LGHDT, CDR2 YNNKEL (reference sequence). The CDR3, as DNA: TGTGCCAGCAGCCGATTCCGGGGGGGGATGGACTATGGCTACACCTTC. Amino acids: CASSRFRGGMDYGYTF.

This chain links TRBV14 with TRBJ2-2; possible D gene TRBD1, 6 bases. V lost 1 base, J lost 11 bases, and 14 bases lay in between. Germline V CDR1 and CDR2: SGHDN, FVKESK. The CDR3 extends over 14 amino acids. The CDR3 DNA follows: TGTGCCAGCAGCCAAGTACAGGGCACAGGCGAGCTGTTTTTT. Its protein is CASSQVQGTGELFF.

Regarding this clone: Additional DNA sequences in this sample encode the identical CDR3. The chain combines TRBV3-1 (or the pseudogene TRBV3-2) with TRBJ1-5; the D is unclear. Germline CDR1 is LGHDT and CDR2 is YNNKEL (reference sequence). Trimming stripped 0 bases from V and 4 bases from J, with 7 bases between. This CDR3 contains 14 residues. CDR3 nucleotides: TGTGCCAGCAGCCAAGATAGACAAAATCAGCCCCAGCATTTT. It specifies CASSQDRQNQPQHF.

V is TRBV7-9 and J is TRBJ1-2; no definite D call. V was trimmed by 5 bases and J by 4 bases, leaving 14 bases between them. The CDR3 extends over 14 amino acids. Germline assignment: CDR1 SEHNR and CDR2 FQNEAQ (reference sequence). In nucleotides, the CDR3 is TGTGCCAGCAGCCCTCAAATCCCCGGCTATGGCTACACCTTC. Translating it yields CASSPQIPGYGYTF.

The chain carries TRBV28 and TRBJ1-1; 7 bases fit TRBD1. This CDR3 region has 14 residues. V shed 10 bases and J 0 bases; nucleotides not matched to a gene: 8. The germline gives CDR1 MDHEN, CDR2 SYDVKM. The CDR3 coding sequence is TGTGCCACCCTCGGGACAGTCATGAACACTGAAGCTTTCTTT. This translates into CATLGTVMNTEAFF.

This chain connects TRBV3-1 (or the pseudogene TRBV3-2) to TRBJ1-6, with D unresolved. The CDR3 is 14 residues long. CDR1 is LGHDT and CDR2 is YNNKEL in the germline V gene (reference sequence). The V gene lost 0 bases and the J gene lost 6 bases, with 6 bases spanning the gap. The CDR3 sequence is CASSQETVNSPLHF. For the CDR3, the DNA is TGTGCCAGCAGCCAAGAAACAGTTAATTCACCCCTCCACTTT.

This clone occurred once. The rearrangement joins TRBV5-6 to TRBJ1-2, with no clear D. Germline-derived CDR1 and CDR2 are SGHDT and YYEEEE. Trimming cost V 4 bases and J 1 base, with 17 bases left between them. This CDR3 has 16 amino acids. The CDR3 DNA reads as TGTGCCAGCAGCCGCCGCCTCAGGAATATTAACTATGGCTACACCTTC. This encodes CASSRRLRNINYGYTF.

This rearrangement joins TRBV2 to TRBJ1-2; TRBD1 aligns across 10 bases. CDR1 and CDR2 from the germline V gene are SNHLY and FYNNEI. V gave up 6 bases and J gave up 2 bases; unmatched junction bases: 3. This CDR3 is 14 amino acids long. CDR3: CASRGDRGNYGYTF. In DNA form, the CDR3 reads TGTGCCAGCAGGGGGGACAGGGGAAACTATGGCTACACCTTC.